The source of this T cell receptor beta chain is a study of PD-1 blockade in mismatch repair-deficient tumors. On the study more broadly: All were previously treated, progressing patients with around 12 mismatch repair-deficient cancer types. Study findings and constraints: Rapid post-treatment expansion, then contraction, generally preceding radiologic response, marked tumor-resident clones.

A remark on this clone: Its antigen remains unidentified.

Mismatch repair deficiency was confirmed in all patients, by PCR or immunohistochemistry. The TCR-sequenced patients were a few responders to pembrolizumab. The method was immunoSEQ multiplex PCR; TCRdb's version includes in-frame clones alone and lacks a portion of them. This table has over 75,000 clones, 81% appearing once. Germline V gene data show CDR1 as SGHTA and CDR2 as FQGNSA. The CDR3 consists of 12 residues. The V end was cut by 1 base, the J end by 4 bases, with 4 bases between. Sequences were derived from peripheral blood, sampled 12 weeks after starting pembrolizumab. This chain connects TRBV7-2 to TRBJ1-1; D ambiguous. This receptor was taken from an adult with mismatch repair-deficient cancer. CDR3 nucleotides: TGTGCCAGCAGCTTAGGGTTCACTGAAGCTTTCTTT. Residues: CASSLGFTEAFF.